A single sample is the source of the 32 T cell receptor beta chains below, sequenced in a study of T-cell reconstitution after alpha-beta-depleted transplantation in children. Construction of the TCRbeta library involved unique molecular identifiers. TCRdb re-called the PCR reads with MiXCR, one entry per CDR3 protein. In the table there are more than 500,000 distinct CDR3 sequences, about an eighth of which are singletons. The sequenced sample was PBMCs, mostly from graft donor cells, obtained 180 days after TCRalphabeta/CD19-depleted stem cell transplant. Receptor source: a female patient aged 2-15 years who had a stem cell transplant for aplastic anemia, so the T cells may come from the graft donor.

Regarding this clonotype: This could be a read error, since a much larger clone is one nucleotide away. The chain couples TRBV28 to TRBJ2-7; D gene uncertain. The CDR3 has 13 residues. V gave up 6 bases and J gave up 1 base, with 10 bases separating them. Germline CDR1 MDHEN, CDR2 SYDVKM. CDR3 coding DNA: TGTGCCAGCAGGGCGACCCTTTCCTACGAGCAGTACTTC. Encoded protein: CASRATLSYEQYF.

For the CDR3, the DNA is TGCGCCAGCAGCTTGGTCTACGCGGGAGGTGGCCAGGGAAACATTCAGTACTTC. The encoded protein is CASSLVYAGGGQGNIQYF. This chain connects TRBV5-1 to TRBJ2-4, with 8 nucleotides matching TRBD2. The CDR3 loop spans 18 amino acids. In germline, CDR1 is SGHRS, CDR2 YFSETQ. V gave up 0 bases and J gave up 6 bases; unmatched junction bases: 14.

This clonotype was found a few times. The chain couples TRBV16 to TRBJ1-2; D remains ambiguous. Germline V CDR1 and CDR2: KGHSY, FQNENV. Between the trimmed V and J ends, which lost 2 bases and 2 bases, there was a span of 12 bases. The CDR3 consists of 15 residues. The CDR3: CASSQVERANYGYTF. The CDR3 DNA reads TGTGCCAGCAGCCAAGTCGAGAGGGCCAACTATGGCTACACCTTC.

This clonotype was picked up a small number of times. J is TRBJ1-1 and V is TRBV5-1; perhaps TRBD1 as D (6 bases). Germline V gives CDR1 SGHRS, CDR2 YFSETQ. CDR3 size: 14 residues. Between the trimmed V and J ends, which lost 5 bases and 4 bases, there was a span of 15 bases. For the CDR3, the DNA is TGCGCCAGCAGACTGTCGGGGGCAAGCACTGAAGCTTTCTTT. The encoded protein is CASRLSGASTEAFF.

To note about this clonotype: It may be a read error: a sequence one base away is much more abundant. This chain uses TRBV7-9 with TRBJ2-3, with 7 bases lining up with TRBD2. The CDR3 runs to 17 residues. CDR1 SEHNR and CDR2 FQNEAQ come from the germline V gene (reference sequence). J gave up 3 bases and V 5 bases, and 14 bases lay outside the gene matches. The CDR3 loop reads CASSPPGGGSLTDTQYF. The CDR3 coding sequence is TGTGCCAGCAGCCCCCCGGGAGGCGGGAGCCTAACAGATACGCAGTATTTT.

This clonotype was observed at least ten times. The genes are TRBV7-2 and TRBJ2-7, with 7 bases fitting TRBD2. The CDR3 sequence is 13 residues long. With 4 bases clipped from V and 5 bases from J, the junction kept 5 bases outside the gene matches. Germline CDR1 SGHTA, CDR2 FQGNSA. CDR3 sequence reads: CASSSLRGNEQYF. The CDR3 region has the DNA TGTGCCAGCAGCTCACTGCGGGGGAACGAGCAGTACTTC.

This clonotype came up a few times. The chain combines TRBV27 with TRBJ1-4, with TRBD1 matching 7 bases. In germline, CDR1 is MNHEY, CDR2 SMNVEV (reference sequence). J was trimmed by 8 bases and V by 1 base; bases with no gene match: 1. The CDR3 totals 13 residues. The CDR3 DNA follows: TGTGCCAGCAGTTTATGGGACAGCGAAAAACTGTTTTTT. Encoded protein: CASSLWDSEKLFF.

This clonotype was seen more than once but under ten times. V is TRBV15 and J is TRBJ2-2, with no clear D. CDR1 and CDR2 (germline): LNHNV, YYDKDF (reference sequence). V was trimmed by 2 bases and J by 0 bases, leaving 4 bases between them. The CDR3 extends over 14 amino acids. The CDR3 DNA is TGTGCCACCAGCAGACCCACGAACACCGGGGAGCTGTTTTTT. Its translation is CATSRPTNTGELFF.

This clonotype came up a few times. The gene calls are TRBV10-3 and TRBJ2-7, with 14 bases identical to TRBD2. The CDR3 extends over 15 amino acids. Germline trimming cut 2 bases from V and 5 bases from J; bases unmatched to any gene: 2. Germline V gives CDR1 ENHRY, CDR2 SYGVKD. The CDR3 reads CAISEEGLAGDEQYF. The CDR3 DNA is TGTGCCATCAGTGAGGAGGGACTAGCGGGAGACGAGCAGTACTTC.

This clonotype occurred a few times. The chain couples TRBV12-3 or TRBV12-4 to TRBJ2-1; maybe TRBD2 (6 bases). The CDR3 loop spans 17 amino acids. The V gene lost 2 bases and the J gene lost 4 bases, with 18 bases spanning the gap. In DNA form, the CDR3 reads TGTGCCAGCAGTTTAATCGGCTGGCGGGATCGTTACAATGAGCAGTTCTTC. This sequence encodes CASSLIGWRDRYNEQFF.

This chain connects TRBV5-1 to TRBJ2-3; 8 bases line up with TRBD2. The CDR3 sequence is 15 residues long. Trimming at V came to 2 bases and at J to 5 bases, leaving 7 bases not matched to a gene. Germline CDR1 SGHRS, CDR2 YFSETQ. CDR3 loop: CASSLGLAGRDTQYF. CDR3 sequence (DNA): TGCGCCAGCAGCTTAGGGCTAGCGGGCAGAGATACGCAGTATTTT.

The chain carries TRBV6-5 and TRBJ1-3; D is undetermined. This CDR3 spans 14 amino acids. Germline-derived CDR1 and CDR2 are MNHEY and SVGAGI. V was clipped by 1 base and J by 1 base, with 5 bases between them. The CDR3 coding sequence is TGTGCCAGCAGTTACTATCGATCTGGAAACACCATATATTTT. This codes for CASSYYRSGNTIYF.

In its sample, this clonotype was seen many times. The J gene is TRBJ2-1, the V gene TRBV5-1; 9 bases line up with TRBD2. CDR3 size: 15 residues. Germline assignment: CDR1 SGHRS and CDR2 YFSETQ. V lost 0 bases and J lost 10; bases outside the gene matches: 8. CDR3 sequence: CASSLDTSGLREQFF. The CDR3 coding sequence is TGCGCCAGCAGCTTGGACACTAGCGGGCTTCGAGAGCAGTTCTTC.

This clonotype was detected only a few times. The chain recombines TRBV12-3 or TRBV12-4 with TRBJ1-2; D is unresolved. V was pared by 5 bases and J by 4 bases, with 8 bases between. CDR3 length equals 12 residues. Here the CDR3 reads CASSPAGYGYTF. CDR3 DNA: TGTGCCAGCAGTCCAGCCGGCTATGGCTACACCTTC.

CDR3 nucleotide sequence: TGTGCCAGCAGCCCGCTTATCGTATCTCGGTACACCGGGGAGCTGTTTTTT. Its translation: CASSPLIVSRYTGELFF. The V and J genes are TRBV12-3 or TRBV12-4 and TRBJ2-2; D is ambiguous. The ends were cut back, 6 bases at V and 3 bases at J, with 20 bases in the middle. This CDR3 is 17 amino acids long.

This clonotype occurred many times. The chain recombines TRBV5-1 with TRBJ2-1; D perhaps matches TRBD1 (6 bases). Trimming removed 0 bases at V and 8 bases at J, with 15 bases between. The CDR3 has 15 residues. Germline V lookup: CDR1 SGHRS, CDR2 YFSETQ. For the CDR3, the DNA is TGCGCCAGCAGCTTGGGAGCAGGGGCGGTGGATGAGCAGTTCTTC. Its protein is CASSLGAGAVDEQFF.

In its sample, this clonotype was seen a few times. The rearrangement uses TRBV5-1 and TRBJ2-3, with a weak D call TRBD2 (6 bases). Trimming removed 1 base at V and 4 bases at J, with 16 bases between. Germline V gene lookup returns CDR1 SGHRS and CDR2 YFSETQ. The CDR3 is made up of 16 amino acids. The CDR3 loop reads CASSLSSGPVSDTQYF. In nucleotides, the CDR3 is TGCGCCAGCAGCTTGAGTAGCGGTCCCGTTTCAGATACGCAGTATTTT.

The V call is TRBV12-3 or TRBV12-4, the J call TRBJ2-5; maybe TRBD2 (5 bases). The V and J ends lost 6 bases and 5 bases respectively, with 13 bases between them. CDR3 length: 13 amino acids. The DNA of the CDR3 is TGTGCCAGCAGCAAACGGGGTCAGGAGACCCAGTACTTC. This gives the protein CASSKRGQETQYF.

This clonotype was picked up many times. This chain connects TRBV6-5 to TRBJ2-1; D is perhaps TRBD2 (7 bases). Trimming cost V 5 bases and J 2 bases, with 13 bases left between them. Germline V lookup: CDR1 MNHEY, CDR2 SVGAGI. The CDR3 is 15 residues long. For the CDR3, the DNA is TGTGCCAGCAGTCTCTCGGGGGGCACCTACAATGAGCAGTTCTTC. Residues: CASSLSGGTYNEQFF.

A few counts support this clonotype. This chain uses TRBV7-2 with TRBJ2-5; TRBD1 agrees at 10 bases. V dropped 4 bases and J dropped 6; count of bases not matched to a gene: 11. Looked up from germline, CDR1 is SGHTA and CDR2 is FQGNSA. The CDR3 is 16 residues long. In nucleotides, the CDR3 is TGTGCCAGCAGCTCACCGCGACAGGGGGCGCTGAAGACCCAGTACTTC. Amino acids: CASSSPRQGALKTQYF.

There are a few counts of this clonotype. The chain combines TRBV6-1 with TRBJ2-3; 8 positions match TRBD1. V lost 6 bases, J lost 2 bases, and 7 bases stayed unmatched. Germline values: CDR1 MNHNS, CDR2 SASEGT. The CDR3 runs to 15 residues. CDR3 residues: CASSIRDRTTDTQYF. CDR3 in DNA: TGTGCCAGCAGCATCCGGGACAGGACCACAGATACGCAGTATTTT.

This clonotype was picked up many times. CDR3 protein: CASRKEQGIGELFF. The CDR3 nucleotides read TGCGCCAGCAGAAAGGAACAGGGAATCGGGGAGCTGTTTTTT. The chain recombines TRBV4-3 with TRBJ2-2; a weak D match, TRBD1 (6 bases). CDR1 and CDR2 (germline): LGHNA, YSLEER. The CDR3 is 14 amino acids. The ends were cut back, 6 bases at V and 7 bases at J, with 15 bases in the middle.

The chain uses TRBV19 and TRBJ1-2, with D unclear. The CDR3 has 15 amino acids. V gave up 1 base and J gave up 0 bases, with 9 bases separating them. Germline CDR1 and CDR2: LNHDA and SQIVND (reference sequence). CDR3 sequence: CASSIAGTPNYGYTF. The CDR3 coding sequence is TGTGCCAGTAGTATAGCTGGCACACCTAACTATGGCTACACCTTC.

This chain joins TRBV20-1 and TRBJ1-5, with a weak D call TRBD1 (6 bases). V dropped 3 bases and J dropped 4 bases, with 19 bases sitting between them. Per the germline V gene, CDR1 is DFQATT and CDR2 is SNEGSKA (reference sequence). The CDR3 sequence is 16 residues long. CDR3 DNA sequence: TGCAGTGCTAGGCCGAGCGGACAGATGGGTAATCAGCCCCAGCATTTT. Translated, it gives CSARPSGQMGNQPQHF.

The sample holds a few counts of this clonotype. The genes are TRBV29-1 and TRBJ1-1; D is possibly TRBD1 (5 bases). V lost 6 bases to trimming and J lost 1 base, with 12 bases between them. The CDR3 is 13 amino acids. Germline V gene data show CDR1 as SQVTM and CDR2 as ANQGSEA. CDR3 loop: CSVEDIENTEAFF. Here the CDR3 DNA reads TGCAGCGTGGAGGACATAGAGAACACTGAAGCTTTCTTT.

This clonotype was observed a handful of times. The chain couples TRBV6-2 or TRBV6-3 to TRBJ1-5, with D perhaps matching TRBD1 (5 bases). The CDR3 loop spans 15 amino acids. V dropped 0 bases and J dropped 4 bases, with 10 bases sitting between them. The germline V gene encodes CDR1 MNHEY and CDR2 SVGEGT. As DNA, the CDR3 is TGTGCCAGCAGTTACTCGAAACAGGCTAATCAGCCCCAGCATTTT. Its protein product is CASSYSKQANQPQHF.

The chain couples TRBV29-1 to TRBJ1-1, with D possibly matching TRBD1 (5 bases). Germline V gives CDR1 SQVTM, CDR2 ANQGSEA. V was shortened by 7 bases and J by 4 bases, with 19 bases between the two germline ends. The CDR3 spans 14 residues. The CDR3 coding sequence is TGCAGCGCTTGGGTCGGGCTCGGGGGCACTGAAGCTTTCTTT. It encodes CSAWVGLGGTEAFF. Full variable domain (missing parts from reference TRBV29-1 and TRBJ1-1): SAVISQKPSRDICQRGTSLTIQCQVDSQVTMMFWYRQQPGQSLTLIATANQGSEATYESGFVIDKFPISRPNLTFSTLTVSNMSPEDSSIYLCSAWVGLGGTEAFFGQGTRLTVV.

This clonotype has more than one count but fewer than ten. The chain uses TRBV20-1 and TRBJ2-1; D gene unclear. The ends were cut back, 4 bases at V and 2 bases at J, with 15 bases in the middle. This CDR3 contains 15 residues. Germline-derived CDR1 and CDR2 are DFQATT and SNEGSKA (reference sequence). CDR3 region: CSAIRPRWAYNEQFF. In DNA form, the CDR3 reads TGCAGTGCTATTCGACCCCGGTGGGCCTACAATGAGCAGTTCTTC.

This clonotype was seen a few times. V is TRBV15 and J is TRBJ1-5; TRBD1 is a possible D gene (5 bases). This CDR3 contains 15 residues. Looked up from germline, CDR1 is LNHNV and CDR2 is YYDKDF (reference sequence). Trimming removed 0 bases at V and 5 bases at J, with 11 bases between. In DNA, the CDR3 is TGTGCCACCAGCAGAGATACAGGACCATATCAGCCCCAGCATTTT. Its translation is CATSRDTGPYQPQHF.

The V gene is TRBV29-1, the J gene TRBJ1-1; a weak D match, TRBD1 (5 bases). V gave up 6 bases and J gave up 0 bases, with 14 bases separating them. The CDR3 covers 14 residues. CDR1 is SQVTM, CDR2 ANQGSEA, per germline. The CDR3, as DNA: TGCAGCGTGAACGCGGGACGTTTGAACACTGAAGCTTTCTTT. Translating gives CSVNAGRLNTEAFF.

This sequence joins TRBV20-1 and TRBJ2-4, with 8 bases matching TRBD1. J gave up 3 bases and V 2 bases, and 6 bases lay outside the gene matches. The CDR3 spans 15 residues. CDR1 is DFQATT and CDR2 is SNEGSKA in the germline V gene (reference sequence). CDR3 sequence reads: CSARTDRVGKNIQYF. DNA of the CDR3: TGCAGTGCTAGAACGGACAGGGTGGGCAAAAACATTCAGTACTTC.

This clonotype has a count of ten or more. V and J are TRBV20-1 and TRBJ2-1, with 13 bases aligning to TRBD2. The CDR3 totals 15 residues. The V and J ends lost 1 base and 3 bases, in that order; junction bases with no gene match: 0. The germline V gene has CDR1 DFQATT and CDR2 SNEGSKA (reference sequence). This CDR3 is CSARGTSGSYNEQFF. The CDR3 bases are TGCAGTGCTAGAGGGACTAGCGGGAGCTACAATGAGCAGTTCTTC.